Following are 21 T cell receptor beta chains from one sample sequenced in a study of response to subunit inactivated influenza vaccine. TCRdb re-derived calls from the RT-PCR reads in MiXCR, one entry per CDR3 protein. The sample has around 490,000 distinct CDR3 sequences; less than 10% are singletons. The source material was PBMCs from blood, sampled around 25 months after vaccination. These receptors were taken from a man between 50 and 75 years old who received an inactivated influenza vaccine.

CDR3 residues: CASSMRGGVEALILADTQYF. In nucleotides, the CDR3 is TGTGCCAGTAGTATGAGAGGAGGGGTAGAAGCCCTAATACTCGCAGATACGCAGTATTTT. The V call is TRBV19, the J call TRBJ2-3; D is perhaps TRBD2 (6 bases). The germline CDR1 and CDR2 sequences are LNHDA and SQIVND (reference sequence). The CDR3 contains 20 residues. Between the trimmed V and J ends, which lost 3 bases and 4 bases, there was a span of 29 bases.

This clonotype occurred many times. The rearrangement joins TRBV10-3 to TRBJ2-5; TRBD1 agrees at 10 bases. V gave up 4 bases and J gave up 3 bases; unmatched junction bases: 2. Germline assignment: CDR1 ENHRY and CDR2 SYGVKD. This CDR3 is 14 amino acids long. CDR3 in amino acids: CAISAGTGEETQYF. CDR3 sequence (DNA): TGTGCCATCAGTGCCGGGACAGGGGAAGAGACCCAGTACTTC.

The chain links TRBV18 to TRBJ2-2, with no clear D. CDR1 is KGHSH and CDR2 is LQKENI in the germline V gene. The CDR3 spans 14 residues. V lost 3 bases and J lost 2, with 7 bases in between. For the CDR3, the DNA is TGTGCCAGCTCACCGCAGATTAACACCGGGGAGCTGTTTTTT. It translates to CASSPQINTGELFF. Based on the CDR3 plus reference TRBV18 and TRBJ2-2, the full variable domain is NAGVMQNPRHLVRRRGQEARLRCSPMKGHSHVYWYRQLPEEGLKFMVYLQKENIIDESGMPKERFSAEFPKEGPSILRIQQVVRGDSAAYFCASSPQINTGELFFGEGSRLTVL.

The chain recombines TRBV7-2 with TRBJ2-7; D call uncertain. Trimming removed 5 bases from V and 0 bases from J, with 5 bases in between. The CDR3 is 12 residues long. CDR1 and CDR2 from the germline V gene are SGHTA and FQGNSA. Here the CDR3 DNA reads TGTGCCAGCAGCGCACCCTCCTACGAGCAGTACTTC. Its protein is CASSAPSYEQYF.

A few counts support this clonotype. For the CDR3, the DNA is TGTGCCAGCAGCTTTACTTTCTCTACAGTGAGCAATCAGCCCCAGCATTTT. Amino acid sequence: CASSFTFSTVSNQPQHF. The rearrangement links TRBV27 to TRBJ1-5; unclear D gene. V lost 6 bases and J lost 1, with 19 bases in between. Germline V gene lookup returns CDR1 MNHEY and CDR2 SMNVEV (reference sequence). The CDR3 spans 17 residues.

The chain couples TRBV5-1 to TRBJ2-2; D gene unclear. CDR3 size: 16 residues. V gave up 4 bases and J gave up 5 bases, with 18 bases separating them. CDR1 and CDR2 (germline): SGHRS, YFSETQ. For the CDR3, the DNA is TGCGCCAGCAGCCCCCGGATTTCTGGGCAGACCGGGGAGCTGTTTTTT. It specifies CASSPRISGQTGELFF.

CDR3 sequence (DNA): TGTGCCAGCAGTGAAATTGACAGCAACACCGGGGAGCTGTTTTTT. Protein: CASSEIDSNTGELFF. The rearrangement uses TRBV6-1 and TRBJ2-2; tentative D call: TRBD1 (5 bases). CDR1 is MNHNS, CDR2 SASEGT, per germline. The CDR3 has 15 residues. The V gene lost 2 bases and the J gene lost 2 bases, with 9 bases spanning the gap.

This clonotype has more than one count but fewer than ten. Germline and junction disagree at one end, which may indicate a read error. The chain links TRBV6-5 to TRBJ1-2, with 8 bases identical to TRBD1. This CDR3 is built from 15 residues. Germline values: CDR1 MNHEY, CDR2 SVGAGI. For the CDR3, the DNA is TGTGCCAGCAGTTCAGGGGGCTACGCTAAATATGGCTACACCTTC. Translated, it gives CASSSGGYAKYGYTF.

This clonotype was counted at least ten times. This chain joins TRBV7-2 and TRBJ2-7; D is uncertain. V shed 2 bases and J shed 5 bases, with 13 bases lying between them. CDR1 and CDR2 (germline): SGHTA, FQGNSA. CDR3 length equals 14 residues. The chain's CDR3 is CASSLSIRADEQYF. The DNA of the CDR3 is TGTGCCAGCAGCTTATCAATTAGGGCTGACGAGCAGTACTTC.

The CDR3 loop reads CATSPRTGGLFSGELFF. CDR3 bases: TGTGCCACAAGCCCCCGGACAGGGGGGCTTTTCTCCGGGGAGCTGTTTTTT. V is TRBV10-3 and J is TRBJ2-2; TRBD1 matches 10 bases. The CDR3 runs to 17 residues. Germline lookup yields CDR1 ENHRY and CDR2 SYGVKD. J lost 6 bases, V lost 10 bases, and 17 bases had no gene match.

The V call is TRBV20-1, the J call TRBJ1-1; D may be TRBD1 (5 bases). CDR1 and CDR2 from the germline V gene are DFQATT and SNEGSKA (reference sequence). The CDR3 is made up of 13 amino acids. V was pared by 1 base and J by 6 bases, with 12 bases between. The CDR3 protein is CSARVGTKAEAFF. CDR3 DNA: TGCAGTGCTAGAGTCGGGACGAAGGCTGAAGCTTTCTTT.

CDR3 nucleotides: TGCGCCAGCAGCTTATTGTCAGGGGGGAAGGCCGGGGAGCTGTTTTTT. Its protein product is CASSLLSGGKAGELFF. The chain links TRBV10-2 to TRBJ2-2; D possibly corresponds to TRBD1 (7 bases). Trimming cost V 6 bases and J 6 bases, with 20 bases left between them. Germline V CDR1 and CDR2: WSHSY, SAAADI. The CDR3 extends over 16 amino acids.

CDR3 nucleotide sequence: TGTGCCAGCAGTTCCCTTTACCCTAGCGGGGGGAACACCGGGGAGCTGTTTTTT. Its protein product is CASSSLYPSGGNTGELFF. The gene calls are TRBV6-5 and TRBJ2-2, with 10 bases lining up with TRBD2. Trimming cost V 4 bases and J 1 base; bases outside gene matches: 9. The CDR3 is made up of 18 amino acids. Looked up from germline, CDR1 is MNHEY and CDR2 is SVGAGI.

This rearrangement joins TRBV5-4 to TRBJ2-2; a weak D match, TRBD2 (6 bases). The V gene lost 5 bases and the J gene lost 1 base, with 12 bases spanning the gap. The germline V gene has CDR1 SGHNT and CDR2 YYREEE (reference sequence). CDR3 length equals 15 residues. The DNA for the CDR3 is TGTGCCAGCAGGGGTCCTAGCGAGAACACCGGGGAGCTGTTTTTT. Protein product: CASRGPSENTGELFF.

The sample holds many counts of this clonotype. CDR3 nucleotide sequence: TGTGCCAGCAGTTCGGGTCTTCTAGCCAAAAACATTCAGTACTTC. It yields the protein CASSSGLLAKNIQYF. The chain carries TRBV27 and TRBJ2-4; D gene uncertain. In germline, CDR1 is MNHEY, CDR2 SMNVEV (reference sequence). V was clipped by 4 bases and J by 0 bases, with 10 bases between them. This CDR3 region has 15 residues.

This clonotype was counted between two and nine times. The rearrangement links TRBV6-2 or TRBV6-3 to TRBJ2-7; D uncertain. The germline V gene encodes CDR1 MNHEY and CDR2 SVGEGT. Trimming pared 3 bases from V and 2 bases from J, leaving 8 bases between. The CDR3 is made up of 13 amino acids. CDR3 protein: CASSYGATYEQYF. CDR3 DNA: TGTGCCAGCAGTTATGGAGCGACCTACGAGCAGTACTTC.

Many counts were recorded for this clonotype. The chain joins TRBV7-2 to TRBJ2-1; D may be TRBD2 (6 bases). Trimming stripped 5 bases from V and 4 bases from J, with 9 bases between. The CDR3 length is 13 residues. CDR1 and CDR2 (germline): SGHTA, FQGNSA. The CDR3 is CASSPTRYNEQFF. DNA of the CDR3: TGTGCCAGCAGCCCGACTAGGTACAATGAGCAGTTCTTC.

Many counts were recorded for this clonotype. This chain connects TRBV29-1 to TRBJ2-1, with a tentative D call TRBD2 (6 bases). This CDR3 is 12 amino acids long. CDR1 SQVTM and CDR2 ANQGSEA come from the germline V gene. The CDR3 region has the DNA TGCGGGGGGTCCAGCTCCTACAATGAGCAGTTCTTC. It encodes CGGSSSYNEQFF.

This clonotype has only a few counts. This chain joins TRBV5-6 and TRBJ2-1, with TRBD2 identical over 13 bases. V trimming: 4 bases; J trimming: 7 bases; junction bases outside the gene matches: 8. The CDR3 spans 16 residues. CDR1 and CDR2 (germline): SGHDT, YYEEEE. CDR3 residues: CASSKQGLAGFNEQFF. In DNA form, the CDR3 reads TGTGCCAGCAGCAAACAGGGACTAGCGGGGTTTAATGAGCAGTTCTTC.

This clonotype was found many times. The chain combines TRBV7-2 with TRBJ2-1; weak D call: TRBD2 (5 bases). The germline V and J ends were trimmed by 1 base and 7 bases, with 14 bases remaining between them. The CDR3 consists of 15 residues. Germline CDR1 is SGHTA and CDR2 is FQGNSA. The CDR3, as DNA: TGTGCCAGCAGCTTAGTCACGGGAACCCAGAATGAGCAGTTCTTC. Its protein is CASSLVTGTQNEQFF.

This clonotype has ten or more counts. The genes are TRBV5-5 and TRBJ1-2; D unclear. The CDR3 has 13 amino acids. V was pared by 0 bases and J by 3 bases, with 6 bases between. CDR1 and CDR2 (germline): SGHKS, YYEKEE (reference sequence). The CDR3: CASSLGPDYGYTF. The CDR3 nucleotides read TGTGCCAGCAGCTTGGGGCCAGACTATGGCTACACCTTC.